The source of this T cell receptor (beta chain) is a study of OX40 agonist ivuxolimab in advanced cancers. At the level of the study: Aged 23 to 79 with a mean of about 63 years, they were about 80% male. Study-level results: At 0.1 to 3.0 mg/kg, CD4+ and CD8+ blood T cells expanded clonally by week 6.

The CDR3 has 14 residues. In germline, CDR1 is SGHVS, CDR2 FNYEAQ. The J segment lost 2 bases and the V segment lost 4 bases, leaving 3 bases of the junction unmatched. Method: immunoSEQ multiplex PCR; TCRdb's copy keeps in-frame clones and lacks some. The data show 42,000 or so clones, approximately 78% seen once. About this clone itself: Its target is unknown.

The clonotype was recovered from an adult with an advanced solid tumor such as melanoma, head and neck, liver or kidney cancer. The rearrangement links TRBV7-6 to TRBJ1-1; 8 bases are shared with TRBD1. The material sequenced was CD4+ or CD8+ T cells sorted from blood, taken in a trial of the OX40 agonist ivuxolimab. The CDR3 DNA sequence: TGTGCCAGCAGCTCAGGGGGCTCCAACACTGAAGCTTTCTTT. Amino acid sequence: CASSSGGSNTEAFF.